The following is a TCR beta chain sequence with its context. The sample originates from a study of early T cells in non-severe SARS-CoV-2 infection. TCRdb processed the 5' RACE reads anew with MiXCR; each CDR3 protein has one entry. The sample carries about 80,000 distinct CDR3 sequences, around 12% recorded once. Deletions cut 10 bases from V and 2 bases from J, with 15 bases between. The CDR3 runs 13 residues. The sample consisted of whole blood, taken at baseline. The TCR sequence derives from an adult who was a healthcare worker with PCR-confirmed SARS-CoV-2 infection or an uninfected control (not recorded which). The donor label of this sample is uncertain. The chain carries TRBV12-3 or TRBV12-4 and TRBJ2-7, with D uncertain. The CDR3 region is CATPATYTYEQYF. CDR3 sequence (DNA): TGTGCCACCCCTGCGACGTACACCTACGAGCAGTACTTC.